This T cell receptor beta chain was captured in a study of OX40 agonist ivuxolimab in advanced cancers. The overall study: Age averaged approximately 60 years (range about 23 to 85), and around 87% were male.

TCRdb's copy holds only in-frame clones and misses some; the assay was immunoSEQ multiplex PCR. The table includes around 92,000 clones, 85% to 95% detected once. The CDR3 length is 16 residues. V shed 2 bases and J shed 4 bases, with 15 bases lying between them. The germline V gene has CDR1 SGHAT and CDR2 FQNNGV. This sequence joins TRBV11-2 and TRBJ2-1; D possibly corresponds to TRBD2 (6 bases). The input for sequencing was CD4+ or CD8+ T cells sorted from blood, taken in a trial of the OX40 agonist ivuxolimab. The origin of this receptor is an adult with an advanced solid tumor such as melanoma, head and neck, liver or kidney cancer. CDR3 sequence: CASSLNGLPSYNEQFF. The CDR3 bases are TGTGCCAGCAGCTTAAATGGACTACCCTCTTACAATGAGCAGTTCTTC.